Here is one T cell receptor (beta chain) with its context. These data come from a study of blood T cell repertoires in COVID-19. Across the study: Italy, Spain and the United States were the sources of the convalescent and acute COVID-19 samples. The analysed material was cDNA or gDNA that came from T cells, B-cell-depleted T cells, or PBMCs.

In the source study's methods: Estimation of nucleated cell counts relied on the amplification of reference gene primers. The data were produced by immunoSEQ multiplex PCR, yet TCRdb's version contains in-frame clones alone and is incomplete. That table supplies the V and J calls and clone size; D and trimming were determined from the DNA. The sample lists about 39,000 clones; 86% were seen once. The CDR3 is 15 amino acids. Looked up from germline, CDR1 is MNHEY and CDR2 is SMNVEV (reference sequence). V lost 7 bases to trimming and J lost 8 bases; unmatched junction nucleotides: 13. Source material: peripheral blood. The V call is TRBV27, the J call TRBJ1-4; 7 nucleotides agree with TRBD1. This clonotype was obtained from a man aged 35 to 55 with active COVID-19. The CDR3 DNA reads as TGTGCCAGCAATCCGACAGGGTTGGGGCCAGAAAAACTGTTTTTT. Amino acid sequence: CASNPTGLGPEKLFF.